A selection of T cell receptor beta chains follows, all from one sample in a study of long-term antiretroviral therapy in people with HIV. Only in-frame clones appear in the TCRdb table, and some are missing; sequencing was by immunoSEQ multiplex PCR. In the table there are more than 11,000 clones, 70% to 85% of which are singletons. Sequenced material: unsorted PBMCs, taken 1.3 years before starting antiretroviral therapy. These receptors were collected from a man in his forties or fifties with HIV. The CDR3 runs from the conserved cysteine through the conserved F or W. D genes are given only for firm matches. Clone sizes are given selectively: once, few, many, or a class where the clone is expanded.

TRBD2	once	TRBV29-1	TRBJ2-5	CSVGTSGGGETQYF	TGCAGCGTTGGGACTAGCGGGGGGGGAGAGACCCAGTACTTC
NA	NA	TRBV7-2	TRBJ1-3	CASSLGVRTLFSGNTIYF	TGTGCCAGCAGCTTAGGAGTCCGGACACTCTTTTCTGGAAACACCATATATTTT
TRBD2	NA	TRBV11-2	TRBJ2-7	CASREGSEQYF	TGTGCCAGCCGGGAGGGATCCGAGCAGTACTTC
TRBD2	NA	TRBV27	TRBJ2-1	CASSSGGSYNEQFF	TGTGCCAGCAGTAGCGGGGGGTCCTACAATGAGCAGTTCTTC
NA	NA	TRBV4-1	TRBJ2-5	CASSQEGETQYF	TGCGCCAGCAGCCAAGAGGGAGAGACCCAGTACTTC
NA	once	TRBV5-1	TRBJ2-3	CASSLRPAANTDTQYF	TGCGCCAGCAGCTTGCGGCCGGCAGCCAACACAGATACGCAGTATTTT
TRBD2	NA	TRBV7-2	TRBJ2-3	CASGRAGGLADTQYF	TGTGCCAGCGGGAGGGCGGGGGGCTTAGCAGATACGCAGTATTTT
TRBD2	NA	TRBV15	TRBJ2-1	CATSYPGLAGRNEQFF	TGTGCCACCAGCTATCCGGGACTAGCGGGACGCAATGAGCAGTTCTTC
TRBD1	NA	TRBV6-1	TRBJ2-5	CASSPGQGSRTQYF	TGTGCCAGCAGTCCGGGACAGGGGAGCCGGACCCAGTACTTC
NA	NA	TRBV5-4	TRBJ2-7	CASSYGTVSSYEQYF	TGTGCCAGCAGTTACGGGACCGTGAGCTCCTACGAGCAGTACTTC
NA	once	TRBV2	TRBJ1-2	CASSDPINYGYTF	TGTGCCAGCAGTGACCCGATTAACTATGGCTACACCTTC
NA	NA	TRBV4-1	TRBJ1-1	CASSLGLYTEAFF	TGCGCCAGCAGCCTCGGACTCTACACTGAAGCTTTCTTT
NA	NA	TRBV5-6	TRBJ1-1	CASSRLTEAFF	TGTGCCAGCAGCCGACTGACAGAAGCTTTCTTT
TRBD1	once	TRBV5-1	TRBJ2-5	CASSWGQGSPETQYF	TGCGCCAGCAGCTGGGGACAGGGAAGCCCAGAGACCCAGTACTTC
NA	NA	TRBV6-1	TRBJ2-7	CASEGGGRLSYEQYF	TGTGCCAGCGAGGGGGGGGGCCGCCTCTCCTACGAGCAGTACTTC
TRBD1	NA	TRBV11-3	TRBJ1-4	CASSYGRTGGPNEKLFF	TGTGCCAGCAGCTACGGGAGGACAGGCGGCCCTAATGAAAAACTGTTTTTT
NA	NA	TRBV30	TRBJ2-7	CAWSVNGPSYGQYF	TGTGCCTGGAGTGTGAATGGGCCCAGCTACGGGCAGTACTTC
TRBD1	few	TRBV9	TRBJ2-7	CASSAGQGWDEQYF	TGTGCCAGCAGCGCCGGACAGGGTTGGGACGAGCAGTACTTC
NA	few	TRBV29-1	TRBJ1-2	CSSQTRREEGYTF	TGCAGCTCTCAAACACGGCGAGAGGAGGGCTACACCTTC
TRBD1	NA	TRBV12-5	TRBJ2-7	CASGPEQGSEQYF	TGTGCTAGTGGTCCTGAACAGGGGAGCGAGCAGTACTTC
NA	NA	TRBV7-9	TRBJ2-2	CASSLVGQITGELFF	TGTGCCAGCAGCTTAGTTGGACAGATCACCGGGGAGCTGTTTTTT
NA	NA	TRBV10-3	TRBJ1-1	CAISDVGITEAFF	TGTGCCATCAGTGACGTTGGGATCACTGAAGCTTTCTTT
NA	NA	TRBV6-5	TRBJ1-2	CASSYTDTANYGYTF	TGTGCCAGCAGTTACACGGACACGGCTAACTATGGCTACACCTTC
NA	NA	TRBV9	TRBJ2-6	CASAPRYKQSRANVLTF	TGTGCCAGCGCACCGCGGTACAAACAAAGTCGGGCCAACGTCCTGACTTTC
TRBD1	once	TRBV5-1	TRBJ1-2	CASTKGTGSDYGYTF	TGCGCCAGCACCAAAGGGACAGGGAGTGACTATGGCTACACCTTC
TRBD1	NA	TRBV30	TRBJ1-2	CAWSVSTGGDGYTF	TGTGCCTGGAGTGTATCGACAGGGGGAGATGGCTACACCTTC
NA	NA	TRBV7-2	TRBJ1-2	CASNRGGDRPVTF	TGTGCCAGCAACCGGGGGGGCGACAGGCCTGTCACCTTC
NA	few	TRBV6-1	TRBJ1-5	CASSGVLGGKRQPQHF	TGTGCCAGCAGTGGGGTTTTGGGGGGAAAGAGACAGCCCCAGCATTTT